Sequencing of this T cell receptor (beta chain) was carried out in a study of blood T cell repertoires in COVID-19. Study details: Whether acute or convalescent, the COVID-19 samples came from the United States, Italy and Spain. PBMCs, B-cell-depleted T cells, or T cells provided the cDNA or gDNA that made up the material.

Authors' methods: How many nucleated cells were present was estimated from reference gene primer amplification. The method was immunoSEQ multiplex PCR; TCRdb's version includes in-frame clones alone and lacks a portion of them. V, J and clone size are taken as reported in that table, and D and trimming were inferred from the DNA itself. The table lists hundreds of thousands of clones, 85% to 90% of them singletons. Enrolled through a virtual design, the participants were between about 18 and 89 years of age and came from around 25 US areas. With 1 base removed from V and 4 bases from J, the gap between germline ends came to 6 bases. Germline V gives CDR1 SGHRS, CDR2 YFSETQ. The CDR3 is 13 residues long.

The rearrangement joins TRBV5-1 to TRBJ2-1; D is uncertain. The sequenced sample was PBMCs or T cells enriched from blood (not recorded which). The clonotype comes from a woman between 18 and 30 years old with acute COVID-19. The CDR3 protein is CASSLSEYNEQFF. The CDR3 bases are TGCGCCAGCAGCTTGTCTGAGTACAATGAGCAGTTCTTC.